The 24 T cell receptor beta chains in this list originate from one sample, sequenced in a study of T cell responses to AZD1222 COVID-19 vaccine. TCRdb's table, derived via immunoSEQ multiplex PCR, lists solely in-frame clones and lacks some. The sample has roughly 200,000 clones; just over 85% are singletons. The material was peripheral blood, obtained on day 0 of AZD1222 vaccination. The receptors derive from an adult in good health.

The table lists this clone with a count of one. A junction boundary mismatches the germline segment, possibly from a read error. V usage is TRBV3-1 (or the pseudogene TRBV3-2) and J usage is TRBJ1-1; D is unresolved. CDR3 length: 12 amino acids. Per germline, CDR1 LGHDT and CDR2 YNNKEL (reference sequence). CDR3 protein: CASSQGSDRLDF. As DNA, the CDR3 is TGTGCCAGCAGCCAAGGTTCTGATCGTTTAGACTTT.

J is TRBJ2-1 and V is TRBV6-1; TRBD2 agrees at 9 bases. CDR3 size: 16 residues. The J segment lost 1 base and the V segment lost 2 bases, leaving 3 bases of the junction unmatched. Germline loops: CDR1 MNHNS, CDR2 SASEGT. In nucleotides, the CDR3 is TGTGCCAGCAGTGAACTAGCGGGGCCTTCCTACAATGAGCAGTTCTTC. This encodes CASSELAGPSYNEQFF.

This chain connects TRBV19 to TRBJ1-1, with a possible D match to TRBD1 (5 bases). Trimming took off 1 base at V and 0 bases at J, with 15 bases between the two ends. This CDR3 has 17 residues. Germline CDR1 is LNHDA and CDR2 is SQIVND (reference sequence). As DNA, the CDR3 is TGTGCCAGTAGTATAGGGGGGGTTATTGAGTTGAACACTGAAGCTTTCTTT. Translated: CASSIGGVIELNTEAFF.

This chain connects TRBV13 to TRBJ1-2, with D maybe TRBD1 (6 bases). The CDR3 consists of 14 residues. V gave up 1 base and J gave up 6 bases, with 12 bases separating them. Looked up from germline, CDR1 is PRHDT and CDR2 is FYEKMQ (reference sequence). The CDR3 spells CASSLARTDNGYTF. The CDR3 region has the DNA TGTGCCAGCAGCTTAGCGCGGACAGATAATGGCTACACCTTC. Combining the CDR3 with reference TRBV13 and TRBJ1-2 gives the whole variable domain AAGVIQSPRHLIKEKRETATLKCYPIPRHDTVYWYQQGPGQDPQFLISFYEKMQSDKGSIPDRFSAQQFSDYHSELNMSSLELGDSALYFCASSLARTDNGYTFGSGTRLTVV.

The chain combines TRBV20-1 with TRBJ2-5; D is unclear. V was clipped by 3 bases and J by 2 bases, with 4 bases between them. Germline CDR1 and CDR2: DFQATT and SNEGSKA (reference sequence). The CDR3 covers 11 residues. The CDR3 is CSARAQETQYF. The DNA of the CDR3 is TGCAGTGCTAGGGCGCAAGAGACCCAGTACTTC.

V usage is TRBV24-1 and J usage is TRBJ1-2; D not resolved. Trimming pared 4 bases from V and 8 bases from J, leaving 16 bases between. CDR3 size: 14 residues. The V gene's germline CDR1 is KGHDR and CDR2 SFDVKD. CDR3 bases: TGTGCCACCAGTGACAATCGGAAAAGCTGGGGCTACACCTTC. This gives the protein CATSDNRKSWGYTF.

The rearrangement uses TRBV7-2 and TRBJ1-1; 7 nucleotides align to TRBD1. The germline V gene encodes CDR1 SGHTA and CDR2 FQGNSA. V lost 3 bases, J lost 1 base, and 8 bases stayed unmatched. CDR3 size: 16 residues. Written as DNA, the CDR3 is TGTGCCAGCAGCTTCCCCCACCACAGGGGGAACACTGAAGCTTTCTTT. Amino acids: CASSFPHHRGNTEAFF.

This chain uses TRBV6-5 with TRBJ1-1; tentative D call: TRBD1 (5 bases). CDR3 length equals 12 residues. The V and J ends lost 6 bases and 8 bases respectively, with 13 bases between them. CDR1 is MNHEY and CDR2 is SVGAGI in the germline V gene. Written as DNA, the CDR3 is TGTGCCAGCAGAGATGGGGGTAGGGAAGCTTTCTTT. Encoded protein: CASRDGGREAFF.

The gene calls are TRBV12-3 or TRBV12-4 and TRBJ2-5; D gene uncertain. The CDR3 length is 12 residues. Trimming took off 6 bases at V and 4 bases at J, with 9 bases between the two ends. In DNA form, the CDR3 reads TGTGCCAGCAGCCCCCGGGCAGAGACCCAGTACTTC. Residues: CASSPRAETQYF.

The gene calls are TRBV28 and TRBJ2-7; D could derive from TRBD1 or TRBD2 (5 bases each). Per germline, CDR1 MDHEN and CDR2 SYDVKM. The CDR3 covers 13 residues. Trimming pared 5 bases from V and 7 bases from J, leaving 15 bases between. DNA of the CDR3: TGTGCCAGCAGTCCCCGGGGACCTTGGGAGCAGTACTTC. This sequence encodes CASSPRGPWEQYF.

In DNA, the CDR3 is TGTGCCAGCAGTTTAACGGCACAGGTCCTTAATTCACCCCTCCACTTT. This codes for CASSLTAQVLNSPLHF. This chain uses TRBV27 with TRBJ1-6, with D possibly TRBD1 on 5 matching bases. The germline gives CDR1 MNHEY, CDR2 SMNVEV (reference sequence). Trimming left V 2 bases short and J 6 bases short, with 14 bases between. CDR3 size: 16 residues.

CDR3 nucleotide sequence: TGTGCCAGCAAGGGGCGGGGTCAGGGCGGCTCTGGGGCCAACGTCCTGACTTTC. This translates into CASKGRGQGGSGANVLTF. This rearrangement joins TRBV28 to TRBJ2-6, with D possibly matching TRBD2 (6 bases). The CDR3 has 18 amino acids. Germline values: CDR1 MDHEN, CDR2 SYDVKM. Trimming stripped 7 bases from V and 0 bases from J, with 19 bases between.

This clone was picked up one time. The rearrangement links TRBV4-1 to TRBJ2-3; TRBD1 agrees at 7 bases. With 1 base clipped from V and 4 bases from J, the junction kept 5 bases outside the gene matches. Looked up from germline, CDR1 is MGHRA and CDR2 is YSYEKL. This CDR3 spans 15 amino acids. This CDR3 reads CASSQGDSGPDTQYF. CDR3 nucleotides: TGCGCCAGCAGCCAAGGGGACAGCGGCCCAGATACGCAGTATTTT.

The V gene is TRBV19, the J gene TRBJ1-2, with D possibly TRBD1 on 5 matching bases. From germline, CDR1 is LNHDA and CDR2 SQIVND (reference sequence). The CDR3 covers 14 residues. With 6 bases removed from V and 4 bases from J, the gap between germline ends came to 15 bases. The CDR3 DNA follows: TGTGCCAGTAGACGGGGGGGACCGGGCTATGGCTACACCTTC. It codes for CASRRGGPGYGYTF.

Concerning this clone: Compared with germline, one end of the junction differs, possibly owing to a read error. This chain joins TRBV30 and TRBJ1-4, with 10 positions matching TRBD1. The CDR3 runs to 14 residues. Germline V lookup: CDR1 GTSNPN, CDR2 SVGIG (reference sequence). Here the CDR3 DNA reads TGTGCCCGGAGCAGGACAGGGGGAAACGAAAAACTGTTTTTT. Translating it yields CARSRTGGNEKLFF.

This rearrangement joins TRBV27 to TRBJ2-6; D perhaps matches TRBD1 (7 bases). Trimming cost V 6 bases and J 2 bases, with 20 bases left between them. The CDR3 covers 18 residues. Germline CDR1 and CDR2: MNHEY and SMNVEV (reference sequence). The CDR3 sequence: CASSQHQGGRTGANVLTF. DNA for the CDR3: TGTGCCAGCAGCCAACACCAGGGGGGCCGAACTGGGGCCAACGTCCTGACTTTC.

This clone was observed at least ten times. The chain joins TRBV4-2 to TRBJ2-7; TRBD1 aligns across 11 bases. Trimming took 3 bases from V and 3 from J; bases not matched to a gene: 7. In germline, CDR1 is LGHNA, CDR2 YNFKEQ. The CDR3 sequence is 16 residues long. The CDR3 DNA reads as TGTGCCAGCAGCCAGTTGACCGGGACAGGGGGCTACGAGCAGTACTTC. Protein: CASSQLTGTGGYEQYF.

The V gene is TRBV28, the J gene TRBJ1-4, with 10 nucleotides matching TRBD1. V gave up 5 bases and J gave up 7 bases; unmatched junction bases: 7. CDR1 is MDHEN, CDR2 SYDVKM, per germline. The CDR3 has 15 amino acids. CDR3 amino acids: CASSPVGDRGEKLFF. In DNA, the CDR3 is TGTGCCAGCAGTCCAGTGGGGGACAGGGGTGAAAAACTGTTTTTT.

The chain links TRBV6-6 to TRBJ1-1; D uncertain. Trimming removed 2 bases from V and 3 bases from J, with 13 bases in between. CDR3 size: 15 residues. Germline CDR1 reads MNHNY; CDR2 reads SVGAGI (reference sequence). As DNA, the CDR3 is TGTGCCAGCAGTTACCCCCCGATTGAAGACACTGAAGCTTTCTTT. Translating it yields CASSYPPIEDTEAFF.

This clone was counted a single time. CDR3 sequence reads: CASSPPWGVEETQYF. In DNA, the CDR3 is TGTGCCAGCAGCCCCCCATGGGGCGTTGAAGAGACCCAGTACTTC. This chain connects TRBV5-5 to TRBJ2-5, with TRBD1 as a possible D gene (5 bases). CDR1 SGHKS and CDR2 YYEKEE come from the germline V gene (reference sequence). The ends were cut back, 4 bases at V and 3 bases at J, with 16 bases in the middle. The CDR3 sequence is 15 residues long.

This sequence joins TRBV5-1 and TRBJ2-3; 8 bases are a match to TRBD2. The CDR3 is 15 amino acids. V was clipped by 6 bases and J by 4 bases; unmatched bases: 10. Germline loops: CDR1 SGHRS, CDR2 YFSETQ. The CDR3: CASNPIAGLSDTQYF. The CDR3 DNA reads as TGCGCCAGCAACCCGATAGCGGGGCTGTCAGATACGCAGTATTTT.

The chain carries TRBV5-5 and TRBJ1-1; no definite D call. The CDR3 consists of 13 residues. Per the germline V gene, CDR1 is SGHKS and CDR2 is YYEKEE (reference sequence). The ends were cut back, 5 bases at V and 1 base at J, with 9 bases in the middle. CDR3 residues: CASSSVQNTEAFF. In nucleotides, the CDR3 is TGTGCCAGCAGTTCCGTCCAGAACACTGAAGCTTTCTTT.

CDR3 nucleotides: TGTGCCAGCAACGACGTCGGCTCCTACGAGCAGTACTTC. It specifies CASNDVGSYEQYF. The chain has TRBV2 and TRBJ2-7; no clear D gene. The CDR3 spans 13 residues. Trimming took 7 bases from V and 0 from J, leaving 10 bases between them. Germline V gene lookup returns CDR1 SNHLY and CDR2 FYNNEI. The variable domain in full, completed from reference TRBV2 and TRBJ2-7, reads EPEVTQTPSHQVTQMGQEVILRCVPISNHLYFYWYRQILGQKVEFLVSFYNNEISEKSEIFDDQFSVERPDGSNFTLKIRSTKLEDSAMYFCASNDVGSYEQYFGPGTRLTVT.

This sequence joins TRBV3-1 (or the pseudogene TRBV3-2) and TRBJ1-2; the D is unclear. Per the germline V gene, CDR1 is LGHDT and CDR2 is YNNKEL (reference sequence). The CDR3 runs 15 residues. V was shortened by 1 base and J by 4 bases, with 13 bases between the two germline ends. The CDR3 sequence: CASSQGAGRSYGYTF. CDR3 DNA: TGTGCCAGCAGCCAAGGGGCGGGTAGAAGCTATGGCTACACCTTC.